This T cell receptor beta chain was recovered during a study of T cell repertoires in aging, cancer and after chemotherapy. Amplification of TCR beta used genomic DNA extracted from peripheral blood. Multiplex touch-down PCR with TRB-A/B primers amplified rearranged V-D-J TRB sequences. TCRdb re-analysed the multiplex PCR reads in MiXCR, keeping a single row per CDR3 protein. The table records 4,000 to 6,000 distinct CDR3 sequences, 30% to 40% of them present only once. Germline CDR1 is MNHEY and CDR2 is SVGAGI. V was cut by 6 bases and J by 8 bases, with 16 bases left in between. The CDR3 is 13 amino acids.

The sequencing sample was made of blood. The rearrangement links TRBV6-5 to TRBJ1-2; D is uncertain. This clonotype was sampled from a human donor with a blood cancer. CDR3 sequence reads: CASSTGTERGYTF. The CDR3 nucleotides read TGTGCCAGCAGCACTGGAACCGAGAGAGGCTACACCTTC.